Below, 26 T cell receptor beta chains from the same sample are listed, as sequenced in a study of prognosis after radiotherapy for stage I lung cancer (dated by TCRdb to 2020 to 2022). The instrument given in TCRdb is Illumina HiSeq 3000. Two rounds of multiplex PCR on genomic DNA were used to amplify the TCR beta CDR3 region. In the first round of PCR, primers specific to each TRBV and TRBJ gene were used, and the primer sequences are filed in Chinese patent CN105087789A. TCRdb applied fastp at Q25 and MiXCR to the public reads, then kept only in-frame beta chains. Every distinct CDR3 protein forms one entry, paired with its most common genes and DNA. Here the sample has 15,000 to 20,000 distinct CDR3 sequences; roughly half occur a single time. Approximately 29% of the sample comes from the top ten. The sample consisted of PBMCs, taken before or after stereotactic body radiation therapy (not recorded which). The receptors were sampled from a donor aged 50 or older with non-small cell lung cancer.

The chain links TRBV19 to TRBJ2-5; D call uncertain. CDR3 size: 13 residues. V lost 2 bases and J 1 base, leaving 5 bases between the germline ends. Germline-derived CDR1 and CDR2 are LNHDA and SQIVND (reference sequence). CDR3 bases: TGTGCCAGTAGTATACAGGTCCAAGAGACCCAGTACTTC. Protein: CASSIQVQETQYF.

This clonotype has a handful of counts. V is TRBV29-1 and J is TRBJ2-1, with no clear D. The CDR3 sequence is 14 residues long. Trimming left V 5 bases short and J 6 bases short, with 17 bases between. CDR1 and CDR2 (germline): SQVTM, ANQGSEA. The CDR3 nucleotides are TGCAGCGTTCCGGTTTTGGATAGCATCAATGAGCAGTTCTTC. It yields the protein CSVPVLDSINEQFF.

In the case of this clonotype: The limits of the CDR3 on the DNA are not certain, so only TCRdb's listed CDR3 is given. This rearrangement joins TRBV20-1 to TRBJ1-5; TRBD1, the table's D call, lacks a check against the DNA. Germline CDR1 is DFQATT and CDR2 is SNEGSKA (reference sequence). The CDR3 is 15 residues long, ends included. CDR3 residues: CSARVGGGAYQPHHF.

This clonotype has a count of ten or more. This chain connects TRBV6-5 to TRBJ2-2; D is unclear. Trimming removed 0 bases from V and 1 base from J, with 6 bases in between. Germline lookup yields CDR1 MNHEY and CDR2 SVGAGI. This CDR3 has 15 residues. The CDR3 coding sequence is TGTGCCAGCAGTTACTCGACCAGGAACACCGGGGAGCTGTTTTTT. Its translation is CASSYSTRNTGELFF.

This clonotype has a count of ten or more. The chain uses TRBV28 and TRBJ1-1; no firm D call. V lost 6 bases and J lost 3, with 11 bases in between. The CDR3 totals 13 residues. Germline V lookup: CDR1 MDHEN, CDR2 SYDVKM. The DNA for the CDR3 is TGTGCCAGCAGCCGTACAGTGGACACTGAAGCTTTCTTT. It translates to CASSRTVDTEAFF.

This chain links TRBV6-1 with TRBJ2-3; D might be TRBD2 (6 bases). This CDR3 has 16 amino acids. The V gene's germline CDR1 is MNHNS and CDR2 SASEGT. V gave up 6 bases and J gave up 4 bases, with 20 bases separating them. The CDR3 nucleotides read TGTGCCAGCAGCCCCCTGGGGGGTTCCGGCTCAGATACGCAGTATTTT. It codes for CASSPLGGSGSDTQYF.

This clonotype was observed many times. The rearrangement links TRBV4-1 to TRBJ1-2; D perhaps matches TRBD1 (6 bases). The V gene's germline CDR1 is MGHRA and CDR2 YSYEKL. The CDR3 runs 15 residues. Deletions cut 4 bases from V and 4 bases from J, with 16 bases between. The CDR3 region is CASSLGRQGPYGYTF. The CDR3 DNA reads TGCGCCAGCAGCCTTGGACGTCAGGGGCCCTATGGCTACACCTTC.

The gene calls are TRBV19 and TRBJ1-5; TRBD1 might be the D (6 bases). This CDR3 has 16 amino acids. V was shortened by 3 bases and J by 7 bases, with 19 bases between the two germline ends. Germline CDR1 is LNHDA and CDR2 is SQIVND (reference sequence). The CDR3 reads CASSIGRQALIQPQHF. DNA for the CDR3: TGTGCCAGTAGTATCGGTCGACAGGCCTTGATCCAGCCCCAGCATTTT.

The rearrangement links TRBV6-5 to TRBJ2-7, with D perhaps given as TRBD1 or TRBD2 (7 bases each). CDR3 length: 19 residues. The V gene lost 4 bases and the J gene lost 2 bases, with 27 bases spanning the gap. Germline CDR1 and CDR2: MNHEY and SVGAGI. The DNA for the CDR3 is TGTGCCAGCAGTTCCGGGAGGTTCCTCGCCCGGGACAGTGCCTACGAGCAGTACTTC. Its translation: CASSSGRFLARDSAYEQYF.

V gene TRBV7-2 combines with J gene TRBJ2-2; the D is unclear. Germline V lookup: CDR1 SGHTA, CDR2 FQGNSA. The CDR3 extends over 13 amino acids. Between the trimmed V and J ends, which lost 2 bases and 9 bases, there was a span of 10 bases. The CDR3 is CASSLRLPRELFF. CDR3 nucleotides: TGTGCCAGCAGCTTACGACTCCCCCGGGAGCTGTTTTTT.

This clonotype was observed many times. The chain carries TRBV28 and TRBJ1-3, with D perhaps matching TRBD1 (5 bases). The ends were cut back, 10 bases at V and 1 base at J, with 11 bases in the middle. This CDR3 spans 13 amino acids. Germline lookup yields CDR1 MDHEN and CDR2 SYDVKM. In nucleotides, the CDR3 is TGTGCCATCCTCGGGGGGTCTGGAAACACCATATATTTT. Translating gives CAILGGSGNTIYF.

This clonotype was found once. A far larger clone is one base from this, pointing to a likely read error. The chain has TRBV6-4 and TRBJ1-5; D gene unclear. The CDR3 is 14 residues long. Trimming left V 7 bases short and J 3 bases short, with 13 bases between. Germline CDR1 is MRHNA and CDR2 is SNTAGT. The CDR3 sequence is CASTAYRDNQPQHF. The CDR3 DNA sequence: TGTGCCAGCACGGCTTACAGAGACAATCAGCCCCAGCATTTT.

Many counts were recorded for this clonotype. The chain joins TRBV14 to TRBJ2-3, with D maybe TRBD2 (5 bases). In germline, CDR1 is SGHDN, CDR2 FVKESK. The V end was cut by 4 bases, the J end by 8 bases, with 10 bases between. The CDR3 has 12 amino acids. CDR3 amino acids: CASSPGVVTQYF. The CDR3 bases are TGTGCCAGCAGCCCCGGGGTAGTTACGCAGTATTTT.

This clonotype was seen ten or more times. The V and J genes are TRBV5-6 and TRBJ2-7; TRBD2 might be the D (5 bases). The CDR3 loop spans 16 amino acids. Germline lookup yields CDR1 SGHDT and CDR2 YYEEEE. The V and J ends lost 4 bases and 3 bases respectively, with 20 bases between them. The chain's CDR3 is CASSTEDSIYLYEQYF. In nucleotides, the CDR3 is TGTGCCAGCAGCACAGAGGACTCAATATACCTCTACGAGCAGTACTTC.

In its sample, this clonotype was seen once. Germline and junction disagree at one end, which may indicate a read error. This chain links TRBV25-1 with TRBJ2-2, with D perhaps TRBD1 or TRBD2 (5 bases each). The germline gives CDR1 MGHDK, CDR2 SYGVNS. The CDR3 loop spans 14 amino acids. The CDR3 nucleotides are TGTGCTAGCAGAGGGGTGGGGGACACCGGGGAGCTGTTTTTT. Amino acids: CASRGVGDTGELFF.

The chain has TRBV10-3 and TRBJ2-7; maybe TRBD2 (7 bases). Looked up from germline, CDR1 is ENHRY and CDR2 is SYGVKD. Trimming stripped 4 bases from V and 3 bases from J, with 13 bases between. There are 14 residues in the CDR3. This CDR3 reads CAISARGGDYEQYF. DNA of the CDR3: TGTGCCATCAGTGCCCGAGGGGGGGACTACGAGCAGTACTTC.

This clonotype was detected a few times. CDR3 protein: CASSDEGQTNTEAFF. The CDR3 bases are TGTGCCAGCAGCGACGAGGGACAGACGAACACTGAAGCTTTCTTT. The V call is TRBV5-4, the J call TRBJ1-1, with 7 nucleotides matching TRBD1. V trimming: 4 bases; J trimming: 1 base; junction bases outside the gene matches: 7. CDR3 length: 15 amino acids. CDR1 is SGHNT and CDR2 is YYREEE in the germline V gene (reference sequence).

A word on this clonotype: A much more abundant neighbour one base away suggests this may be a read error. The genes are TRBV28 and TRBJ1-2, with a possible D match to TRBD1 (5 bases). Germline assignment: CDR1 MDHEN and CDR2 SYDVKM. V was shortened by 5 bases and J by 2 bases, with 18 bases between the two germline ends. The CDR3 runs to 16 residues. The chain's CDR3 is CASSLGGSRSNYGYTF. As DNA, the CDR3 is TGTGCCAGCAGTCTCGGGGGTAGTCGGTCAAACTATGGCTACACCTTC.

In this sample, this clonotype turned up once. This chain joins TRBV6-1 and TRBJ1-1; 8 nucleotides match TRBD1. J lost 7 bases, V lost 1 base, and 11 bases had no gene match. The CDR3 totals 16 residues. Germline loops: CDR1 MNHNS, CDR2 SASEGT. CDR3 loop: CASSEELGTGYYEAFF. The CDR3 nucleotides are TGTGCCAGCAGTGAAGAATTAGGGACAGGCTACTATGAAGCTTTCTTT.

Notes on this clonotype: With a far larger clone one base away, a read error is the likely cause. This chain links TRBV3-1 with TRBJ2-7; D is ambiguous. Germline values: CDR1 LGHDT, CDR2 YNNKEL (reference sequence). Trimming cost V 0 bases and J 7 bases, with 10 bases left between them. This CDR3 is built from 13 residues. The CDR3 DNA reads as TGTGCCAGCAGCCAAGACTCGTCGGTGGAGCAGTACTTC. Translating it yields CASSQDSSVEQYF.

This clonotype was observed many times. The V call is TRBV7-6, the J call TRBJ2-7; no firm D call. The germline V gene has CDR1 SGHVS and CDR2 FNYEAQ. Trimming removed 1 base from V and 5 bases from J, with 15 bases in between. This CDR3 has 15 amino acids. The CDR3 DNA follows: TGTGCCAGCAGCTTAGGGCAGACCCCCCAGAACGAGCAGTACTTC. It codes for CASSLGQTPQNEQYF.

In this sample, this clonotype turned up many times. The chain uses TRBV5-6 and TRBJ1-4, with TRBD1 as a possible D gene (6 bases). Germline assignment: CDR1 SGHDT and CDR2 YYEEEE. This CDR3 spans 15 amino acids. With 1 base removed from V and 7 bases from J, the gap between germline ends came to 14 bases. The CDR3 sequence is CASSLRAGDGEKLFF. For the CDR3, the DNA is TGTGCCAGCAGCTTGAGGGCAGGGGACGGTGAAAAACTGTTTTTT.

The chain has TRBV20-1 and TRBJ1-6; 7 nucleotides match TRBD1. The germline V gene encodes CDR1 DFQATT and CDR2 SNEGSKA (reference sequence). The trim removed 6 bases at V and 6 bases at J, leaving 5 bases unmatched. The CDR3 has 13 amino acids. This CDR3 reads CSARDSINSPLHF. DNA of the CDR3: TGCAGTGCCAGGGACAGCATTAATTCACCCCTCCACTTT.

This clonotype showed up many times. The rearrangement uses TRBV19 and TRBJ2-1, with 10 bases matching TRBD2. In germline, CDR1 is LNHDA, CDR2 SQIVND (reference sequence). This CDR3 spans 14 amino acids. V lost 1 base, J lost 9 bases, and 3 bases stayed unmatched. The CDR3 is CASSIVGTSAEQFF. The CDR3 region has the DNA TGTGCCAGTAGTATAGTCGGGACTAGCGCTGAGCAGTTCTTC. Using reference TRBV19 and TRBJ2-1 for the parts outside the CDR3, the full variable domain is DGGITQSPKYLFRKEGQNVTLSCEQNLNHDAMYWYRQDPGQGLRLIYYSQIVNDFQKGDIAEGYSVSREKKESFPLTVTSAQKNPTAFYLCASSIVGTSAEQFFGPGTRLTVL.

This clonotype has just one count. A read error is the likely source, as a far larger clone sits one nucleotide away. V gene TRBV6-6 combines with J gene TRBJ2-5, with D possibly TRBD2 on 6 matching bases. Looked up from germline, CDR1 is MNHNY and CDR2 is SVGAGI (reference sequence). The CDR3 consists of 18 residues. Trimming took off 0 bases at V and 4 bases at J, with 21 bases between the two ends. CDR3 in amino acids: CASSYSPHHLAWGETQYF. CDR3 nucleotide sequence: TGTGCCAGCAGTTACTCGCCACACCACCTAGCGTGGGGAGAGACCCAGTACTTC.

In this sample, this clonotype is medium-sized. The chain joins TRBV11-2 to TRBJ1-2; TRBD1 agrees at 10 bases. The CDR3 totals 15 residues. Germline CDR1 and CDR2: SGHAT and FQNNGV. V lost 5 bases, J lost 6 bases, and 9 bases stayed unmatched. Here the CDR3 reads CASSLDDGQGDGYTF. The CDR3 nucleotides are TGTGCCAGCAGCCTGGATGACGGACAGGGGGATGGCTACACCTTC.